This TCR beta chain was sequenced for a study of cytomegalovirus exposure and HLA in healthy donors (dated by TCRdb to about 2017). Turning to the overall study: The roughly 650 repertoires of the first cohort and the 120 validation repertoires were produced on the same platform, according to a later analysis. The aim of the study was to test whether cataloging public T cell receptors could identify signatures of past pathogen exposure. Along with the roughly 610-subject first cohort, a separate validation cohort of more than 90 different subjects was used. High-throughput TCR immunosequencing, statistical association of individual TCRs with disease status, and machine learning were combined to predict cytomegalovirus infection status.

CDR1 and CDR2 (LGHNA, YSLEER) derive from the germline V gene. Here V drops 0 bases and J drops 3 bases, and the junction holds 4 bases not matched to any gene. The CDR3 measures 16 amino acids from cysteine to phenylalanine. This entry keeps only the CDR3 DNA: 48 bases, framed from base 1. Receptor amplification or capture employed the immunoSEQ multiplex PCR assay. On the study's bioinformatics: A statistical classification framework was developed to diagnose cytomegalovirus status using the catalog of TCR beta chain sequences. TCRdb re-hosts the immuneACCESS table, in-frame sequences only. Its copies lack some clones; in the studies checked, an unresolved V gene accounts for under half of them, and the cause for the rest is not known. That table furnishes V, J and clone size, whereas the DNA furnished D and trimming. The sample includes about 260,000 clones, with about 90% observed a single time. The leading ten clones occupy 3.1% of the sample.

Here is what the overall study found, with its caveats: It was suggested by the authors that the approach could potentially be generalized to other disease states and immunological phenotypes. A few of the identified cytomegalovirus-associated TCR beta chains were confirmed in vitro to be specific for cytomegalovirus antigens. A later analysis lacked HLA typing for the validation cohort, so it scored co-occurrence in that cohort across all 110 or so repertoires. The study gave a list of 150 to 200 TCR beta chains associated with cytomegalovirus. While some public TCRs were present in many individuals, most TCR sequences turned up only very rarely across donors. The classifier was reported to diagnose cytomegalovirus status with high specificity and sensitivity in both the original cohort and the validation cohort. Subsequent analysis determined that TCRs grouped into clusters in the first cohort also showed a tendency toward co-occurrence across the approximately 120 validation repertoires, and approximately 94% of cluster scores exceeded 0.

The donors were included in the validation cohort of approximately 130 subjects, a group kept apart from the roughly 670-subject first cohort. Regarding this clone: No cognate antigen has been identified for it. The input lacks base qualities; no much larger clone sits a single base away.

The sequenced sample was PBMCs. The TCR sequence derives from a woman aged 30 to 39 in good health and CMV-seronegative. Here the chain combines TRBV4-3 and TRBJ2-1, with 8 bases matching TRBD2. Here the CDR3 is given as CASSQDLAGFYNEQFF. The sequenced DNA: TGCGCCAGCAGCCAAGATTTAGCGGGATTCTACAATGAGCAGTTCTTC.